The next 16 T cell receptor beta chains were all read from a single sample in a study of identical twins. One entry per CDR3 protein, called by TCRdb with MiXCR from the 5' RACE reads. The sample lists fewer than 350,000 distinct CDR3 sequences, under 9% occurring once. In addition, the sample was reused for a study of yellow fever vaccine responses in identical twins.

Specimen: memory (CD45RO+) T cells sorted from blood. These receptors were obtained from a woman between 18 and 29 years old in good health.

This clonotype was observed many times. The rearrangement joins TRBV7-9 to TRBJ2-3, with 10 bases aligning to TRBD2. Trimming removed 5 bases from V and 3 bases from J; junction bases left unmatched: 2. The CDR3 spans 14 residues. The germline V gene encodes CDR1 SEHNR and CDR2 FQNEAQ (reference sequence). The CDR3 sequence: CASSRTSGTDTQYF. The CDR3 DNA sequence: TGTGCCAGCAGCCGGACTAGCGGAACAGATACGCAGTATTTT.

This clonotype was detected many times. V gene TRBV13 combines with J gene TRBJ2-5; D unclear. CDR1 PRHDT and CDR2 FYEKMQ come from the germline V gene (reference sequence). The CDR3 spans 13 residues. V gave up 2 bases and J gave up 5 bases, with 9 bases separating them. CDR3 coding DNA: TGTGCCAGCAGCTTACCAGGAATGGAGACCCAGTACTTC. Translated: CASSLPGMETQYF.

This clonotype was counted a few times. V is TRBV12-3 or TRBV12-4 and J is TRBJ2-5, with TRBD2 matching 12 bases. CDR3 size: 15 residues. V shed 3 bases and J 5 bases; nucleotides not matched to a gene: 4. CDR3 protein: CASSFASGRGETQYF. CDR3 sequence (DNA): TGTGCCAGCAGTTTCGCTAGCGGGAGGGGGGAGACCCAGTACTTC.

This clonotype was detected many times. V is TRBV4-2 and J is TRBJ2-7, with 11 nucleotides matching TRBD2. Trimming at V came to 0 bases and at J to 3 bases, leaving 4 bases not matched to a gene. The germline V gene has CDR1 LGHNA and CDR2 YNFKEQ. This CDR3 comprises 16 residues. CDR3 region: CASSQDLTSGNYEQYF. The CDR3 nucleotides read TGTGCCAGCAGCCAAGATCTGACTAGCGGGAACTACGAGCAGTACTTC.

This clonotype has a handful of counts. In DNA form, the CDR3 reads TGTGCCAGCTCACACGACAGCTCTGGAAACACCATATATTTT. Its protein is CASSHDSSGNTIYF. The J gene is TRBJ1-3, the V gene TRBV18; possible D gene TRBD1, 5 bases. V gave up 4 bases and J gave up 0 bases, with 7 bases separating them. The CDR3 has 14 amino acids. Germline V lookup: CDR1 KGHSH, CDR2 LQKENI.

This clonotype occurred a few times. This chain joins TRBV28 and TRBJ2-6, with D possibly being TRBD1 (5 bases). This CDR3 region has 15 residues. Germline V lookup: CDR1 MDHEN, CDR2 SYDVKM. Trimming stripped 6 bases from V and 2 bases from J, with 11 bases between. The CDR3 nucleotides read TGTGCCAGCAGGGGCCAGGGTGCTGGGGCCAACGTCCTGACTTTC. It translates to CASRGQGAGANVLTF.

At least ten counts were recorded for this clonotype. The chain links TRBV29-1 to TRBJ2-5; D ambiguous. CDR3 size: 10 residues. Germline V lookup: CDR1 SQVTM, CDR2 ANQGSEA. Trimming removed 2 bases from V and 6 bases from J, with 4 bases in between. CDR3 DNA sequence: TGCAGCGTTGAACAGCAGACCCAGTACTTC. Amino acids: CSVEQQTQYF.

Ten or more counts support this clonotype. This rearrangement joins TRBV5-1 to TRBJ2-3; 8 nucleotides agree with TRBD2. The V and J ends lost 5 bases and 2 bases, in that order; junction bases with no gene match: 7. Germline V gene lookup returns CDR1 SGHRS and CDR2 YFSETQ. This CDR3 spans 15 amino acids. The CDR3 reads CASSPASGYTDTQYF. CDR3 DNA sequence: TGCGCCAGCAGTCCGGCTAGCGGGTACACAGATACGCAGTATTTT.

The chain combines TRBV2 with TRBJ2-7, with D maybe TRBD2 (5 bases). The CDR3 is 12 residues long. Germline loops: CDR1 SNHLY, CDR2 FYNNEI. Trimming removed 8 bases from V and 3 bases from J, with 11 bases in between. The CDR3 coding sequence is TGTGCCAGCGAGTCGGGAAGCTACGAGCAGTACTTC. Its translation: CASESGSYEQYF. The full variable domain, completed using reference TRBV2 and TRBJ2-7, is EPEVTQTPSHQVTQMGQEVILRCVPISNHLYFYWYRQILGQKVEFLVSFYNNEISEKSEIFDDQFSVERPDGSNFTLKIRSTKLEDSAMYFCASESGSYEQYFGPGTRLTVT.

There are a few counts of this clonotype. V and J are TRBV15 and TRBJ1-5; TRBD1 might be the D (5 bases). The V end lost 0 bases, the J end lost 4 bases, and 10 bases lay between the germline ends. Germline V lookup: CDR1 LNHNV, CDR2 YYDKDF (reference sequence). The CDR3 extends over 15 amino acids. DNA for the CDR3: TGTGCCACCAGCAGAGATACAGGAATGAATCAGCCCCAGCATTTT. Protein sequence: CATSRDTGMNQPQHF.

This clonotype has just a few counts. The chain is built from TRBV5-1 and TRBJ2-7; possibly TRBD2 for D (5 bases). The CDR3 loop spans 15 amino acids. Germline V gene data show CDR1 as SGHRS and CDR2 as YFSETQ. The V and J ends lost 0 bases and 4 bases respectively, with 14 bases between them. The CDR3 coding sequence is TGCGCCAGCAGCTTGGCCGGACTCTCCGGGTACGAGCAGTACTTC. Translating gives CASSLAGLSGYEQYF.

The V gene is TRBV19, the J gene TRBJ2-2, with 7 bases that match TRBD1. CDR3 size: 15 residues. V shed 5 bases and J 6 bases; nucleotides not matched to a gene: 9. Germline CDR1 reads LNHDA; CDR2 reads SQIVND (reference sequence). The CDR3 DNA reads as TGTGCCAGTAGTCCCCGAGACAGGGCTGCCGGGGAGCTGTTTTTT. Its translation: CASSPRDRAAGELFF.

V usage is TRBV15 and J usage is TRBJ2-5; D is ambiguous. V lost 6 bases to trimming and J lost 5 bases, with 13 bases between them. The CDR3 extends over 13 amino acids. Germline V gives CDR1 LNHNV, CDR2 YYDKDF (reference sequence). The CDR3 sequence is CATRDLLGETQYF. CDR3 bases: TGTGCCACCAGGGACCTCCTTGGGGAGACCCAGTACTTC. Full variable domain (rest looked up from reference TRBV15 and TRBJ2-5): DAMVIQNPRYQVTQFGKPVTLSCSQTLNHNVMYWYQQKSSQAPKLLFHYYDKDFNNEADTPDNFQSRRPNTSFCFLDIRSPGLGDTAMYLCATRDLLGETQYFGPGTRLLVL.

The chain employs TRBV4-1 and TRBJ1-4; perhaps TRBD1 as D (6 bases). V shed 4 bases and J shed 8 bases, with 11 bases lying between them. The CDR3 spans 13 residues. The germline gives CDR1 MGHRA, CDR2 YSYEKL. The CDR3 region has the DNA TGCGCCAGCAGCCGGACGACAGGAGAAAAACTGTTTTTT. Its protein is CASSRTTGEKLFF.

This clonotype was seen many times. This chain links TRBV7-2 with TRBJ2-1; 12 nucleotides line up with TRBD2. The CDR3 is 16 residues long. V was pared by 5 bases and J by 9 bases, with 11 bases of the junction left unmatched. CDR1 is SGHTA, CDR2 FQGNSA, per germline. CDR3 protein: CASSPLAGGGSSEQFF. CDR3 bases: TGTGCCAGCAGCCCACTAGCGGGGGGTGGTTCCAGTGAGCAGTTCTTC.

The table lists this clonotype with a few counts. J is TRBJ2-7 and V is TRBV6-1; 8 bases line up with TRBD2. This CDR3 has 13 residues. Trimming at V came to 9 bases and at J to 0 bases, leaving 4 bases not matched to a gene. Germline assignment: CDR1 MNHNS and CDR2 SASEGT. CDR3 in amino acids: CASLAGPSYEQYF. The CDR3 nucleotides are TGTGCCAGTTTAGCGGGGCCCTCCTACGAGCAGTACTTC.